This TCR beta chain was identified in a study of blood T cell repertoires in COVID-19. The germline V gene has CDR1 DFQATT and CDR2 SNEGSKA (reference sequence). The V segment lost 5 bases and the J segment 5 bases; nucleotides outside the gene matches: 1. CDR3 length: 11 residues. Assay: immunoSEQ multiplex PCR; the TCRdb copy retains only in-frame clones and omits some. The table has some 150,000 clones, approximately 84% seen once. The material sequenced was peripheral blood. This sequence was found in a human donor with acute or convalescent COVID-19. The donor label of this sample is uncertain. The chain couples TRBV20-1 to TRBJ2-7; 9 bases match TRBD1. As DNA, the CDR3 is TGCAGTGCTGGGACAGGGAACGAGCAGTACTTC. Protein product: CSAGTGNEQYF.